Listed below are T cell receptor beta chains from one sample, sequenced in a study of blood T cell repertoires in COVID-19. Generated by immunoSEQ multiplex PCR, the TCRdb table keeps only in-frame clones and is missing some. The sample yields approximately 170,000 clones, around 74% seen once. Sequenced material: peripheral blood. These receptors originate from a woman of 80 years or more with acute or convalescent COVID-19. The CDR3 runs from the conserved cysteine through the conserved F or W. The order of the fields is J gene, V gene, D gene, clone size, CDR3 protein, CDR3 DNA. D genes are given only for firm matches. Only part of the rows carry a size: once, few, many, or a class if the clone is expanded.

TRBJ2-1 | TRBV11-2 | TRBD1 | - | CASSRDRQFPNEQFF | TGTGCCAGCAGCCGGGACAGACAATTCCCAAATGAGCAGTTCTTC
TRBJ2-1 | TRBV4-3 | TRBD2 | - | CASSQLSMGGTSGSEQFF | TGCGCCAGCAGCCAATTGTCTATGGGGGGGACTAGCGGGAGTGAGCAGTTCTTC
TRBJ2-1 | TRBV27 | TRBD1 | - | CASSLSNRGELEQFF | TGTGCCAGCAGTTTATCGAACAGGGGAGAACTGGAGCAGTTCTTC
TRBJ1-5 | TRBV6-5 | - | few | CASSYSRGNQPQHF | TGTGCCAGCAGTTACTCGCGGGGCAATCAGCCCCAGCATTTT
TRBJ1-2 | TRBV30 | - | - | CAWSPGVHGYTF | TGTGCCTGGAGTCCCGGGGTGCATGGCTACACCTTC
TRBJ2-5 | TRBV2 | TRBD2 | - | CASRTPDRRGGTSSQETQYF | TGTGCCAGCAGGACCCCCGACAGAAGGGGAGGGACTAGCAGCCAAGAGACCCAGTACTTC
TRBJ2-3 | TRBV21-1 | - | - | CASSKELAGGTDTQYF | TGTGCCAGCAGCAAAGAACTAGCGGGGGGAACAGATACGCAGTATTTT
TRBJ2-1 | TRBV14 | TRBD2 | - | CASSQVGLASSYNEQFF | TGTGCCAGCAGCCAAGTAGGACTAGCGAGCTCCTACAATGAGCAGTTCTTC
TRBJ2-5 | TRBV7-2 | - | - | CASSLVSHRSEETQYF | TGTGCCAGCAGCTTAGTTAGCCACCGCTCCGAAGAGACCCAGTACTTC
TRBJ1-1 | TRBV28 | TRBD1 | - | CASSSDRGEAFF | TGTGCCAGCAGTTCGGACAGGGGGGAAGCTTTCTTT
TRBJ2-7 | TRBV6-5 | - | - | CASSQTGIYEQYF | TGTGCCAGCAGTCAGACGGGGATCTACGAGCAGTACTTC
TRBJ2-7 | TRBV6-5 | - | - | CASRPKGLPSYEQYF | TGTGCCAGCAGACCCAAAGGACTCCCCTCCTACGAGCAGTACTTC
TRBJ2-3 | TRBV5-1 | TRBD2 | few | CASSLGGLVSGYTDTQYF | TGCGCCAGCAGCTTGGGGGGACTAGTTTCGGGGTACACAGATACGCAGTATTTT
TRBJ2-7 | TRBV29-1 | - | - | CSVQFRDYEQYF | TGCAGCGTTCAATTTCGGGACTACGAGCAGTACTTC
TRBJ2-2 | TRBV9 | TRBD2 | - | CASSVAGLAGDGELFF | TGTGCCAGCAGCGTAGCTGGCCTAGCGGGAGACGGGGAGCTGTTTTTT
TRBJ2-7 | TRBV5-1 | - | few | CASSLGVPNEQYF | TGCGCCAGCAGCTTGGGAGTTCCCAACGAGCAGTACTTC
TRBJ2-1 | TRBV12-5 | TRBD2 | - | CASGFSGTSGSTSYNEQFF | TGTGCTAGTGGTTTCTCCGGGACTAGCGGGAGTACGTCCTACAATGAGCAGTTCTTC
TRBJ2-2 | TRBV5-1 | - | - | CASSLSRAGELFF | TGCGCCAGCAGCCTGAGTCGGGCCGGGGAGCTGTTTTTT
TRBJ2-1 | TRBV19 | - | - | CASSRGLSYNEQFF | TGTGCCAGTAGTAGGGGACTCTCCTACAATGAGCAGTTCTTC
TRBJ2-6 | TRBV27 | TRBD1 | few | CASWGTDASSGANVLTF | TGTGCCAGCTGGGGGACAGACGCTTCCTCTGGGGCCAACGTCCTGACTTTC
TRBJ2-5 | TRBV6-1 | TRBD2 | - | CASSVGLAGGWETQYF | TGTGCCAGCAGTGTCGGACTAGCGGGAGGATGGGAGACCCAGTACTTC
TRBJ2-3 | TRBV7-2 | - | - | CASSSRKFTDTQYF | TGTGCCAGCAGCAGCCGAAAATTCACAGATACGCAGTATTTT
TRBJ2-7 | TRBV28 | TRBD1 | - | CASSLSGTGFREQYF | TGTGCCAGCAGTTTATCCGGGACAGGGTTTAGGGAGCAGTACTTC
TRBJ1-1 | TRBV5-1 | TRBD1 | - | CASSQQGQGAMRDTEAFF | TGCGCCAGCAGCCAACAGGGACAGGGGGCGATGAGGGACACTGAAGCTTTCTTT